The entry below describes one T cell receptor beta chain. The clone's antigen remains unknown. No clone much larger than this one lies a single base away; base qualities are absent. The donors were healthy, HIV-negative adults with no recently reported acute infections or vaccinations. Only Caucasian adults living in Nashville, Tennessee, USA were represented among the donors. Magnetic negative selection was used to enrich CD4+ T cells, after which naive cells were positively selected on CD45RA and the negative fraction became the memory subset. Blood was obtained by leukapheresis, after which PBMCs were separated by Ficoll-Histopaque density gradient centrifugation and cryopreserved in liquid nitrogen vapor phase. Analytical flow cytometry was used to check the purity and quantity of every magnetically sorted T cell population. Genomic DNA was isolated from each sorted fraction and quantified by UV absorbance on a Nanodrop 2000c.

The data stem from a study of shared clonotypes between healthy human individuals (dated by TCRdb to the early 2020s). Turning to the overall study: The cohort comprised two women and a few men aged 18 to 49 years. For each donor, three plates each were used for CD4 naive and CD4 memory, two plates were used for CD8 naive, and one plate was used for CD8 memory. The study deeply sequenced blood TCR repertoires of roughly five healthy adults to estimate repertoire size and the extent of clonotype sharing between individuals. To increase sequencing depth and limit assay-specific biases, different laboratories used diverse techniques to prepare libraries and sequence TCR repertoires. Per donor, leukapheresis produced somewhere between about 0.8 and 9.5 billion PBMCs.

After removal of 5 bases from V and 5 bases from J, the junction retains 3 bases not matched to a gene. The CDR3 spans 15 residues, from the cysteine through the phenylalanine. Only the CDR3 DNA is retained, 45 bases long and in frame from the first base. Taken from the germline V gene, the CDR1 and CDR2 loops are SGHVS and FNYEAQ. TCR CDR3 regions were amplified from genomic DNA by multiplex PCR using the deep immunoSEQ assay. For each cell subset, the extracted genomic DNA was distributed evenly across all wells of several immunoSEQ 96-well plates, and each plate served as one replicate. For sorted subsets, each replicate PCR was loaded with about 200 ng genomic DNA, equivalent to about 30,000 T cell genomes. Purified libraries were quantified with a Qubit 3.0 fluorometer, sized on a Bioanalyzer 2100, and re-quantified with the KAPA Library Quantification kit. Every immunoSEQ 96-well plate was sequenced on a separate single-read 150-cycle Illumina NextSeq 550 flow cell. On the study's bioinformatics: Because the immunoSEQ output included only junctional sequences and no quality scores, the filtering could not be the same as the filtering used for full-length reads. Sequences were annotated with PyIR, a Python wrapper for IgBLAST v1.9, using IMGT germline references to assign V/J genes and CDR3. Any read was removed if the V/J assignment was weak (E-value above 1e-6), the CDR3 was missing, or the read contained stop codons, out-of-frame junctions, or ambiguous translated residues. V3J clonotypes were defined by identical inferred V gene, J gene, and CDR3 amino acid sequence. Percentage overlap between repertoires was computed as shared unique clonotypes divided by the size of the smaller repertoire. Three approaches were used to assess repertoire richness: RTK rarefaction, the Chao1 estimator, and Recon v2.1 estimates of unobserved clonotypes. OLGA was used to compute generation probabilities for all TCRbeta clonotypes that the gDNA method yielded from several donors. The table was pulled from immuneACCESS by TCRdb, which kept in-frame rearrangements only. Such tables lose some clones; where checked, under half of the loss comes from unresolved V genes, and the rest has no known cause. That table gives V, J and clone size, and the DNA gave D and trimming. The table for this sample lists hundreds of thousands of clones; roughly 70% of them were counted only once. Together, the top ten hold around 2% of the sample.

General study outcomes and caveats: Rarefaction of sorted-subset datasets indicated incomplete sequencing despite the large sequencing depth. Sharing across several donors was observed for approximately 5% of naive CD4, under 4% of naive CD8, 2% to 2.5% of memory CD4, and about 0.4% of memory CD8 clonotypes. Because the study included a small number of donors, the genetic and exposure-history diversity represented was limited. Naive subsets generally had larger estimated clonotype richness than memory subsets did. Compared with non-shared clonotypes, the clonotypes found in all four sorted-subset donors had higher generation probabilities. Pairwise subsampling indicated that sequencing depth was expected to affect the degree of clonotype sharing among donors. Sampling was limited to blood, and TCR repertoires in tissue likely differ from TCR repertoires in blood.

Specimen: memory CD4+ T cells sorted from blood. The cell subset or site label, as the study defines it: CD45RA-negative fraction. The origin of this receptor is a woman in her 30s in good health. The chain is made from TRBV7-6 and TRBJ2-2, and 12 junction bases match TRBD2. The DNA sequence is given as TGTGCCAGCAGCGCTAGCGGGGGGGTGACCGGGGAGCTGTTTTTT. This codes for CASSASGGVTGELFF.